The clone carrying this T cell receptor beta chain has only one observation. This sample is part of a study of blood T cell repertoires in COVID-19. Study in general: Spain, Italy and the United States supplied samples that represented acute and convalescent COVID-19. T cells, B-cell-depleted T cells, or PBMCs supplied cDNA or gDNA.

As processed by the authors: Estimation of nucleated cell counts relied on the amplification of reference gene primers. The protocol was immunoSEQ multiplex PCR, while the TCRdb copy is restricted to in-frame clones and leaves out a portion. The V and J calls and clone size are taken from that table; D and trimming were inferred from the DNA. The sample lists roughly 140,000 clones, approximately 91% occurring once. This CDR3 is 16 amino acids long. Per germline, CDR1 MNHEY and CDR2 SVGAGI. V dropped 4 bases and J dropped 4; count of bases not matched to a gene: 8. The chain recombines TRBV6-5 with TRBJ2-1; 9 bases are a match to TRBD1. Specimen: peripheral blood. The TCR comes from a human donor in a cohort sampled during active COVID-19. The CDR3 loop is CASSSNPGQGYNEQFF. DNA for the CDR3: TGTGCCAGCAGTTCTAACCCGGGACAGGGATACAATGAGCAGTTCTTC.